This entry concerns a single T cell receptor beta chain. CDR3 length: 14 amino acids. V shed 5 bases and J shed 0 bases, with 7 bases lying between them. Germline loops: CDR1 MNHEY, CDR2 SMNVEV (reference sequence). The data were obtained in a study of blood T cell repertoires in COVID-19. Sequenced by immunoSEQ multiplex PCR; TCRdb stores in-frame clones only, minus some. The data hold approximately 200,000 clones, with roughly four fifths observed a single time. This receptor was taken from a man aged 35-49 years who had recovered from COVID-19. The chain carries TRBV27 and TRBJ1-4, with D unclear. The sequenced material came from PBMCs or T cells enriched from blood (not recorded which). The CDR3 DNA follows: TGTGCCAGCAGTCTCTTTGCAACTAATGAAAAACTGTTTTTT. The encoded protein is CASSLFATNEKLFF. Using reference TRBV27 and TRBJ1-4 for the parts outside the CDR3, the full variable domain is EAQVTQNPRYLITVTGKKLTVTCSQNMNHEYMSWYRQDPGLGLRQIYYSMNVEVTDKGDVPEGYKVSRKEKRNFPLILESPSPNQTSLYFCASSLFATNEKLFFGSGTQLSVL.